This TCR beta chain was documented in a study of blood T cell repertoires in COVID-19. Whole-study context: The samples span acute and convalescent COVID-19 from the United States, Italy and Spain.

The CDR3 has 17 residues. Losses at the gene ends were 2 bases for V and 6 bases for J; bases not matched to a gene: 8. The germline V gene encodes CDR1 KGHDR and CDR2 SFDVKD. Original analysis: Reference gene primer amplification gave nucleated cell count estimates. Using immunoSEQ multiplex PCR, the repertoire was profiled, and TCRdb retains in-frame clones only, with some absent. V and J calls plus clone size are reproduced from that table; the DNA served to infer D and trimming. The sample carries over 150,000 clones, approximately 86% recorded once. The rearrangement joins TRBV24-1 to TRBJ2-2, with 10 bases identical to TRBD1. Source material: peripheral blood. The TCR comes from a woman between 55 and 75 years old who had recovered from COVID-19. The CDR3 DNA follows: TGTGCCACCAGTGATTACCGGGACAGGGGTAGCGCCGGGGAGCTGTTTTTT. Its translation is CATSDYRDRGSAGELFF.